This T cell receptor (beta chain) was recovered during a study of blood T cell repertoires in COVID-19. TCRdb keeps only in-frame clones here, not all; method: immunoSEQ multiplex PCR. The sample records about 51,000 clones, around 83% being singletons. V lost 5 bases and J lost 0; bases outside the gene matches: 22. Germline lookup yields CDR1 LNHNV and CDR2 YYDKDF (reference sequence). The CDR3 is 23 residues long. The sequence was collected from a man older than 75 with active COVID-19. The sample taken for sequencing was peripheral blood. This chain connects TRBV15 to TRBJ2-6, with 10 bases that match TRBD1. The CDR3 bases are TGTGCCACCAGCGGGGCCCGGGACAGGGGCCAGGTGGGGTCGAGCTCTGGGGCCAACGTCCTGACTTTC. It is translated as CATSGARDRGQVGSSSGANVLTF.